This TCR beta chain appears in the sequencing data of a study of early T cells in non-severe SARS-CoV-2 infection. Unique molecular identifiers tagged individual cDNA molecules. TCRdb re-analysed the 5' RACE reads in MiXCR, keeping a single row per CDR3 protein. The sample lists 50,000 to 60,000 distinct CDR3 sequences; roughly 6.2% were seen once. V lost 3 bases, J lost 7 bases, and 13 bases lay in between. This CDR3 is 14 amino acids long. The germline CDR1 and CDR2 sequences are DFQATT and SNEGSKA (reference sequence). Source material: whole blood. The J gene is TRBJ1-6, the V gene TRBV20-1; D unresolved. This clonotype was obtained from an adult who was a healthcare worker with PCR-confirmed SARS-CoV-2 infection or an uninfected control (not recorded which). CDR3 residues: CSARGRTGNSPLHF. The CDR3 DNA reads TGCAGTGCTAGGGGGAGGACGGGGAATTCACCCCTCCACTTT.